This T cell receptor (beta chain) appears in the sequencing data of a study of patients and donors after allogeneic stem cell transplantation. TCRdb passed the RT-PCR reads through MiXCR, listing each CDR3 protein once. The sample consists of roughly 190,000 distinct CDR3 sequences, 35% to 50% of them appearing once. This CDR3 is 14 amino acids long. The V gene end was trimmed by 6 bases and the J gene end by 4 bases; junction bases not matched to a gene: 7. This clonotype turned up a few times. Sequenced: blood, either unsorted or a sorted T cell fraction (not recorded which). This sequence was found in a human donor who was either an allogeneic HSCT recipient or a stem cell or donor lymphocyte infusion donor (not recorded which). It is not recorded whose cells these are; they may come from a transplant donor. The chain has TRBV12-3 or TRBV12-4 and TRBJ1-1, with 8 bases identical to TRBD1. Written as DNA, the CDR3 is TGTGCCAGCAGGCATACAGGGGGTACCACTGAAGCTTTCTTT. This codes for CASRHTGGTTEAFF.